This T cell receptor (beta chain) emerged from a study of shared clonotypes between healthy human individuals (dated by TCRdb to the early 2020s). With respect to the entire study: The cohort included a few men and a couple of women between 18 and 49 years of age. Per donor, three plates each were used for CD4 naive and CD4 memory, two for CD8 naive, and one for CD8 memory. To estimate repertoire size and how much clonotypes are shared between individuals, the study performed deep sequencing of blood TCR repertoires from roughly five healthy adults. To increase sequencing depth and limit assay-specific biases, TCR repertoire library preparation and sequencing were carried out by different laboratories using diverse techniques. Leukapheresis yielded between about 0.85 and 10 billion PBMCs per donor. Broader findings and caveats from the paper: When a few donors were compared, the shared fraction of clonotypes was 5% to 6.5% for naive CD4, approximately 3.3% for naive CD8, 2% to 2.5% for memory CD4, and around 0.37% for memory CD8. Compared with non-shared clonotypes, the clonotypes found in all four sorted-subset donors had higher generation probabilities. Pairwise subsampling led to the expectation that sequencing depth would affect the degree of clonotype sharing among donors. Sampling was limited to blood, and TCR repertoires in tissue likely differ from TCR repertoires in blood. Estimated clonotype richness was generally larger for naive than for memory subsets. Incomplete sequencing was indicated by rarefaction of sorted-subset datasets, despite the large sequencing depth. The small number of donors limited the genetic and exposure-history diversity represented.

Donors were healthy HIV-negative adults with no recently reported acute infections or vaccinations. All donors were Caucasian adults living in Nashville, Tennessee, USA. CD4+ T cells were enriched by magnetic negative selection; naive cells were then positively selected on CD45RA, and the negative fraction formed the memory subset. After blood collection by leukapheresis, PBMCs were isolated using Ficoll-Histopaque density gradient centrifugation and then cryopreserved in the vapor phase of liquid nitrogen. Analytical flow cytometry was used to check the purity and quantity of every magnetically sorted T cell population. Each sorted fraction had its genomic DNA isolated and then quantified by UV absorbance on a Nanodrop 2000c. V and J are trimmed by 7 bases and 8 bases, and the gene matches miss 9 bases of the junction. The cysteine opens and the phenylalanine closes a CDR3 of 14 amino acids. Only the CDR3 part of the read is kept: 42 bases, read in frame from the first base. According to the germline V gene, CDR1 reads LGHNT and CDR2 reads FRNRAP.

Using the deep immunoSEQ assay, multiplex PCR amplified TCR CDR3 regions from genomic DNA. For each cell subset, the extracted genomic DNA was distributed evenly across all wells of several immunoSEQ 96-well plates, and each plate served as one replicate. For sorted subsets, each replicate PCR was loaded with 200 ng genomic DNA, equivalent to 25,000 to 35,000 T cell genomes. Purified libraries were quantified with a Qubit 3.0 fluorometer, sized on a Bioanalyzer 2100, and re-quantified with the KAPA Library Quantification kit. Each immunoSEQ 96-well plate was sequenced on its own single-read 150-cycle Illumina NextSeq 550 flow cell. In the authors' own workflow: Because the immunoSEQ output included only junctional sequences and no quality scores, the filtering could not be the same as the filtering used for full-length reads. Sequences were annotated with PyIR, a Python wrapper for IgBLAST v1.9, and V/J genes and CDR3 were assigned using IMGT germline references. Any read was removed if the V/J assignment was weak (E-value above 1e-6), the CDR3 was missing, or the read contained stop codons, out-of-frame junctions, or ambiguous translated residues. V3J clonotypes were defined as sequences sharing the same inferred V gene, J gene, and CDR3 amino acid sequence. Percentage overlap between repertoires was computed as shared unique clonotypes divided by the size of the smaller repertoire. RTK rarefaction, the Chao1 estimator, and Recon v2.1 estimates of unobserved clonotypes were used to assess repertoire richness. Generation probabilities for all TCRbeta clonotypes obtained by the gDNA method from a handful of donors were computed using OLGA. TCRdb took over this immuneACCESS table, retaining in-frame rearrangements with V and J assigned. Such tables are incomplete; in checked studies, under half of the missing clones stem from an unresolved V gene, and the remainder is unexplained. That table supplies the V and J calls and clone size; D and trimming were determined from the DNA. For this sample the table gives about 1,500,000 clones, of which roughly 96% were detected only once. Clones ranked in the top ten supply 1.2% of the sample.

Of note for this clone: What antigen it recognizes has not been identified. Base qualities are not provided; no much larger clone lies one nucleotide away.

What was sequenced was naive CD4+ T cells sorted from blood. The label giving this sample's cell subset or site can be read as: CD45RA+ positively selected. In this chain, TRBV12-5 is recombined with TRBJ2-1; TRBD2 aligns with 9 central bases. This receptor was identified in a man under 40 in good health. The DNA is as follows: TGTGCTAGTGCTACTAGCGGGCGAGGCTATGAGCAGTTCTTC. It specifies CASATSGRGYEQFF.